This T cell receptor beta chain was observed in a study of breast tumors, draining lymph nodes, adjacent tissues (TCRdb year 2016). The study in broad terms: Breast cancer patients provided tumor, adjacent nontumor tissue and axillary lymph nodes, and the study compared the TCR beta repertoires across these three sources. In human breast cancer, the study set out to evaluate how tumor, surrounding tissue and draining lymph node repertoires relate to one another and whether T cells may move between these sites.

The axillary draining lymph nodes of breast cancer patients were the source of the lymph node samples. What the authors observed across the whole study: Tumor T-cell repertoires showed less diversity than lymph node repertoires and more diversity than nontumor tissue repertoires, and tumor T-cell repertoires showed preferential V and J gene usage. Rather than being directly demonstrated, the conclusion that tumor T cells originate in lymph nodes was presented as consistent with a hypothesis. The data were judged consistent with most tumor T cells deriving from the lymph node and then expanding within tumor tissue. Tumor and nontumor tissue repertoires were found to be significantly more similar in luminal-like than in basal-like breast cancer.

The listed sequencing device is Illumina HiSeq 2000. Multiplex PCR amplification was used to build the TCR beta chain libraries. The amplified TCR beta chain products were analyzed by high-throughput sequencing. TCRdb handled the public reads itself, with Q25 trimming in fastp and clone calling in MiXCR, and kept productive beta chains. Each entry is one CDR3 protein sequence, shown with its most common DNA and genes. This sample holds over 200,000 distinct CDR3 sequences; about 34% were observed only once. The ten largest clones capture 3% to 4.5% of the sample. This clonotype was seen ten or more times. Which antigen it targets is not known. No qualities accompany the bases; no much larger clone lies one base away. The cysteine opens and the phenylalanine closes a CDR3 of 15 amino acids. Here the CDR3 DNA is all that survives: 45 bases in frame from base 1. CDR1 and CDR2 are drawn from the germline V gene: SNHLY, FYNNEI. V lost 6 bases and J lost 4 bases, and the count of bases not matched to a germline gene is 8.

The chain is made from TRBV2 and TRBJ2-1, and TRBD1 matches 8 of the central bases. The sequence was obtained from a female donor with breast cancer. Some clones in this sample may be carry-over from other donors' samples. Sequenced sample: axillary lymph node tissue. The CDR3 reads as follows: CASSIGQGLYNEQFF. The DNA reads as follows: TGTGCCAGCAGCATCGGACAGGGCCTATACAATGAGCAGTTCTTC.